This TCR beta chain appears in the sequencing data of a study of PD-L1 blockade in urothelial cancer. Study information: Bladder-origin urothelial cancer in males described twenty-five of the 29 patients.

Described time point: pretreatment peripheral blood. Overall study findings and caveats: Those with durable benefit had larger increases in tumor-associated blood clones at 3 weeks.

TCRdb's table, derived via immunoSEQ multiplex PCR, lists solely in-frame clones and lacks some. The sample has roughly 63,000 clones; 81% are singletons. A note on this clone: Its antigen is not identified.

The CDR3 covers 16 residues. Germline trimming cut 2 bases from V and 2 bases from J; bases unmatched to any gene: 7. Looked up from germline, CDR1 is SGHNT and CDR2 is YYREEE (reference sequence). This rearrangement joins TRBV5-4 to TRBJ2-3; 8 positions agree with TRBD2. The receptor was derived from a man aged 65 to 79 with urothelial cancer. Source: PBMCs, taken around atezolizumab (anti-PD-L1) treatment. The CDR3 here is CASSFKREYYTDTQYF. CDR3 nucleotides: TGTGCCAGCAGCTTCAAGCGGGAGTACTACACAGATACGCAGTATTTT.